The present entry profiles one T cell receptor beta chain with its context. Its antigen is currently not known. Per-base quality was not reported, and no clone a single base away is much larger than it. A single peripheral blood draw of 95 to 150 mL on average was collected from each donor into heparinised tubes. Using a panel that included CD45RO, CCR7, CD25, CD127, CD95 and CD27, naive, central memory, regulatory and stem cell-like memory CD4+ T cells were sorted on a BD FACSAria II. All sorted populations exceeded 98% purity. PBMCs were isolated right away by Lymphoprep density gradient centrifugation and were stained directly, without culture. So that batch effects would be minimized, each experiment stained and sorted samples in pairs, pairing one healthy donor with one patient. The entire amount of isolated RNA was reverse transcribed using the High Capacity cDNA Reverse Transcription Kit, so the sequenced TCRB transcripts were expressed ones. Deep immunoSEQ sequencing was applied to naive, central memory and regulatory T cell samples, giving an average of approximately 3.8 million total reads per sample. Sorted cells were lysed in RLT buffer, and RNA was extracted using DNase-treated RNeasy Micro or Mini kits according to cell number. Each cell subset was processed separately to prevent cross-contamination, with patient and healthy donor samples processed together. The immunoSEQ multiplex PCR was used to amplify TCRB sequences from cDNA, generating 87-bp fragments that spanned the CDR3 region. Sequencing of the amplicons was done on the Illumina HiSeq platform. Processing in the source paper ran as follows. Synthetic template baselines were used to correct PCR bias computationally, reads within Hamming distance 2 were collapsed together, and singletons that could not be merged were discarded. Reads were aligned to IMGT to assign V, D and J genes, CDR3 length, and insertions or deletions at six rearrangement sites. Within each subset, clonotype counts were normalized to sorted cell number, after which true diversity and Gini coefficients were computed with the tcR R package. Repertoire sharing was quantified using the overlap coefficient calculated on TCRB nucleotide sequences. Out-of-frame TCRB sequences from naive cells were analyzed to stand in for the pre-selection repertoire. Not all clones reach the TCRdb copy of this immuneACCESS table, which keeps in-frame sequences only. Checked studies attribute under half of the gap to unresolved V genes and leave the rest unexplained. V, J and clone size reflect that table, while D and trimming were determined from the DNA. The sample records fewer than 650,000 clones, 15% to 19% of which are singletons. The top ten hold about 0.086% of the sample.

This entry is derived from a study of beta chain features in type 1 diabetes (dated by TCRdb to 2016 to 2019). About the investigation overall: No differences in mean age, gender distribution, total cell number or subset yield were found between patients and healthy donors. The study compared TCRB repertoires of sorted circulating CD4+ T cell subsets between recently diagnosed type 1 diabetes patients and matched healthy donors. Naive and central memory subsets were obtained from all 30 or so donors, but regulatory and stem cell-like memory subsets were isolated from only 8 patients and roughly eight healthy donors. Across all samples, roughly 110,000,000 sorted cells were examined, and cell number per subset correlated strongly with RNA yield. The full study reports these points: Shorter templates might be favored by PCR, yet because patient and control samples were amplified and corrected together, any such skew would affect both groups equally. At VDJ recombination sites, patients with type 1 diabetes made fewer insertions and deleted more nucleotides, a pattern implying thymic rearrangement abnormalities. Type 1 diabetes patients showed a moderate but significant shortening of TCRB CDR3 length in all four CD4+ subsets. Because the HLA sub-analyses included only small numbers of individuals, any influence of HLA type on TCRB rearrangement was left unresolved. Because cDNA rather than genomic DNA was sequenced, highly expressing activated cells could have been over-represented, although no difference in activation and CD3 levels was found between groups. The naive, central memory and regulatory TCRB repertoires appeared to resemble one another more closely among patients than among healthy donors.

The TCR comes from a man aged 18-30 years in good health. Sequencing input: naive CD4+ T cells from blood. Reading the label with the study, this specimen's cell subset or site is: true naive CD4+ T cells.

The DNA sequence is TGCGCCAGCAGCCAAGAATCTCTCGGGGGCATGAACACCATATATTTT. It specifies CASSQESLGGMNTIYF. The sequence joins TRBV4-3 to TRBJ1-3; 6 matching bases give a weak D call of TRBD1. As encoded in the germline V gene, CDR1 is LGHNA while CDR2 is YSLEER. V and J lose 0 bases and 7 bases, and a span of 16 bases separates them. Spanning cysteine to phenylalanine, the CDR3 consists of 16 amino acids. Only the CDR3 DNA stays, 48 bases, in frame from base 1.